This entry lists 24 T cell receptor beta chains sequenced from one sample in a study of blood T cell repertoires in COVID-19. Assay used: immunoSEQ multiplex PCR; TCRdb lists only in-frame clones, some missing. The table lists some 150,000 clones, roughly 90% of them singletons. Sequenced sample: PBMCs or T cells enriched from blood (not recorded which). The source is a woman in her twenties or thirties with acute COVID-19.

The V call is TRBV6-6, the J call TRBJ1-5; D is unclear. In germline, CDR1 is MNHNY, CDR2 SVGAGI (reference sequence). Trimming stripped 2 bases from V and 0 bases from J, with 8 bases between. This CDR3 comprises 15 residues. CDR3: CASSYGEHSNQPQHF. In DNA, the CDR3 is TGTGCCAGCAGTTACGGGGAGCATAGCAATCAGCCCCAGCATTTT.

The J gene is TRBJ1-6, the V gene TRBV28, with D maybe TRBD1 (5 bases). The germline V and J ends were trimmed by 1 base and 11 bases, with 15 bases remaining between them. Germline lookup yields CDR1 MDHEN and CDR2 SYDVKM. There are 15 residues in the CDR3. Here the CDR3 reads CASSLSQRGAAPLHF. The DNA for the CDR3 is TGTGCCAGCAGTTTATCACAGCGCGGGGCTGCACCCCTCCACTTT.

V is TRBV5-1 and J is TRBJ1-2; D is perhaps TRBD1 (6 bases). This CDR3 spans 15 amino acids. The germline V gene has CDR1 SGHRS and CDR2 YFSETQ. The germline V and J ends were trimmed by 4 bases and 6 bases, with 19 bases remaining between them. The CDR3 nucleotides are TGCGCCAGCAGCCTAGACGGGGGGGCGAGAGATGGCTACACCTTC. Translating gives CASSLDGGARDGYTF.

The chain carries TRBV11-3 and TRBJ2-1; D perhaps matches TRBD1 (5 bases). Trimming took 3 bases from V and 11 from J, leaving 11 bases between them. Looked up from germline, CDR1 is SGHNT and CDR2 is YENEEA. The CDR3 has 12 amino acids. The DNA of the CDR3 is TGTGCCAGCAGCTTCCTCGACAGCCAGCAGTTCTTC. Protein sequence: CASSFLDSQQFF.

This sequence joins TRBV9 and TRBJ2-7, with D perhaps TRBD1 (6 bases). The germline gives CDR1 SGDLS, CDR2 YYNGEE. The CDR3 spans 15 residues. V gave up 2 bases and J gave up 4 bases, with 16 bases separating them. CDR3 sequence (DNA): TGTGCCAGCAGCGTGGGTGCCGGACAGTTATACGAGCAGTACTTC. This codes for CASSVGAGQLYEQYF.

The chain employs TRBV27 and TRBJ2-3; 11 bases are a match to TRBD2. The J segment lost 5 bases and the V segment lost 5 bases, leaving 9 bases of the junction unmatched. Germline V gene lookup returns CDR1 MNHEY and CDR2 SMNVEV (reference sequence). The CDR3 consists of 16 residues. In DNA form, the CDR3 reads TGTGCCAGCAGTGCTCAGAGACTAGCGGGACTAGATACGCAGTATTTT. It encodes CASSAQRLAGLDTQYF.

The chain recombines TRBV2 with TRBJ1-2; 8 bases line up with TRBD1. The CDR3 extends over 12 amino acids. Germline CDR1 SNHLY, CDR2 FYNNEI. J lost 14 bases, V lost 3 bases, and 8 bases had no gene match. CDR3 coding DNA: TGTGCCAGCAGTGAGGGGCCAGGGGGCGAAACCTTC. Translating it yields CASSEGPGGETF.

The chain uses TRBV7-2 and TRBJ2-1, with D possibly matching TRBD2 (6 bases). Trimming took off 5 bases at V and 1 base at J, with 12 bases between the two ends. This CDR3 comprises 15 residues. Per the germline V gene, CDR1 is SGHTA and CDR2 is FQGNSA. The CDR3 DNA reads TGTGCCAGCAGCATCCTCGGGGGTTCCTACAATGAGCAGTTCTTC. Translation gives CASSILGGSYNEQFF.

This chain uses TRBV5-6 with TRBJ1-1, with D maybe TRBD1 (5 bases). The germline gives CDR1 SGHDT, CDR2 YYEEEE. V lost 1 base and J 1 base, leaving 20 bases between the germline ends. This CDR3 is 18 amino acids long. CDR3 residues: CASSLRNAPGLPNTEAFF. The CDR3 DNA sequence: TGTGCCAGCAGCTTGCGGAATGCCCCGGGACTCCCGAACACTGAAGCTTTCTTT.

The rearrangement joins TRBV7-9 to TRBJ2-3; 11 nucleotides agree with TRBD2. CDR1 and CDR2 (germline): SEHNR, FQNEAQ (reference sequence). The CDR3 consists of 17 residues. Trimming removed 0 bases from V and 4 bases from J; junction bases left unmatched: 6. In DNA, the CDR3 is TGTGCCAGCAGCTTAGCCCAAACTAGCGGGAGCGCAGATACGCAGTATTTT. Translation gives CASSLAQTSGSADTQYF.

This chain uses TRBV28 with TRBJ2-7, with 7 bases fitting TRBD2. CDR3 length: 13 amino acids. Germline CDR1 and CDR2: MDHEN and SYDVKM. After removal of 10 bases from V and 2 bases from J, the junction contained 8 bases not matched to a gene. CDR3 DNA sequence: TGTGCCACCGAGAACAGCGGGACCTACGAGCAGTACTTC. Protein: CATENSGTYEQYF. Looking up the rest from reference TRBV28 and TRBJ2-7 gives the full variable domain: DVKVTQSSRYLVKRTGEKVFLECVQDMDHENMFWYRQDPGLGLRLIYFSYDVKMKEKGDIPEGYSVSREKKERFSLILESASTNQTSMYLCATENSGTYEQYFGPGTRLTVT.

The genes are TRBV11-2 and TRBJ1-2, with unresolved D. Germline V lookup: CDR1 SGHAT, CDR2 FQNNGV. The CDR3 contains 14 residues. The germline V and J ends were trimmed by 4 bases and 2 bases, with 11 bases remaining between them. The CDR3 DNA is TGTGCCAGCAGCTCACTCCGATTAAACTATGGCTACACCTTC. Residues: CASSSLRLNYGYTF.

The chain uses TRBV6-2 or TRBV6-3 and TRBJ2-1, with 9 bases that match TRBD1. J was trimmed by 9 bases and V by 6 bases; bases with no gene match: 15. This CDR3 spans 16 amino acids. CDR1 MNHEY and CDR2 SVGEGT come from the germline V gene. The CDR3 DNA sequence: TGTGCCAGCAGCCGAACAGGGGGCGCGAGTCGGGGTGAGCAGTTCTTC. As protein: CASSRTGGASRGEQFF.

As for this clone: The identical CDR3 is also encoded by other nucleotide sequences in the sample. The CDR3 loop is CASSPQGNYGYTF. The CDR3 bases are TGTGCCAGCAGTCCTCAGGGCAACTATGGCTACACCTTC. The rearrangement joins TRBV28 to TRBJ1-2, with a tentative D call TRBD1 (5 bases). CDR3 length: 13 amino acids. Trimming took 5 bases from V and 2 from J, leaving 9 bases between them. The germline V gene has CDR1 MDHEN and CDR2 SYDVKM.

This CDR3 is CASSYWGQGGTEAFF. The DNA for the CDR3 is TGTGCCAGCAGTTACTGGGGACAAGGGGGCACTGAAGCTTTCTTT. The chain uses TRBV6-5 and TRBJ1-1; D might be TRBD1 (6 bases). Germline assignment: CDR1 MNHEY and CDR2 SVGAGI. The length of the CDR3 is 15 residues. The V end was cut by 1 base, the J end by 4 bases, with 13 bases between.

The V call is TRBV7-2, the J call TRBJ1-6; tentatively, D is TRBD1 (5 bases). Germline values: CDR1 SGHTA, CDR2 FQGNSA. With 4 bases removed from V and 6 bases from J, the gap between germline ends came to 16 bases. CDR3 length: 16 amino acids. The CDR3 is CASSSDPGNFNSPLHF. In nucleotides, the CDR3 is TGTGCCAGCAGCTCTGATCCAGGGAATTTTAATTCACCCCTCCACTTT.

The CDR3 protein is CASSLEQSSTDTQYF. The DNA for the CDR3 is TGCGCCAGCAGCTTGGAACAGTCTAGCACAGATACGCAGTATTTT. The chain carries TRBV5-1 and TRBJ2-3; D not resolved. Trimming took 0 bases from V and 0 from J, leaving 8 bases between them. The CDR3 contains 15 residues. The V gene's germline CDR1 is SGHRS and CDR2 YFSETQ.

V usage is TRBV19 and J usage is TRBJ1-1; D remains ambiguous. V was cut by 8 bases and J by 2 bases, with 15 bases left in between. CDR3 size: 14 residues. CDR1 is LNHDA, CDR2 SQIVND, per germline (reference sequence). In DNA form, the CDR3 reads TGTGCCAGTTCCGGTAGGGAGAGCAACACTGAAGCTTTCTTT. Residues: CASSGRESNTEAFF.

The rearrangement uses TRBV15 and TRBJ2-3; 11 bases match TRBD1. V shed 5 bases and J 3 bases; nucleotides not matched to a gene: 4. Germline CDR1 is LNHNV and CDR2 is YYDKDF (reference sequence). CDR3 length equals 15 residues. The CDR3 coding sequence is TGTGCCACCAGCGGACAGGGGGCTGGGACAGATACGCAGTATTTT. Translation: CATSGQGAGTDTQYF.

This clone was seen once. V is TRBV28 and J is TRBJ2-7; 9 nucleotides agree with TRBD1. Trimming at V came to 1 base and at J to 5 bases, leaving 9 bases not matched to a gene. CDR1 MDHEN and CDR2 SYDVKM come from the germline V gene. CDR3 size: 16 residues. The CDR3: CASSLSKGQGWHEQYF. The CDR3 DNA is TGTGCCAGCAGTTTATCAAAGGGACAGGGTTGGCACGAGCAGTACTTC.

CDR3 nucleotides: TGTGCCAGCAGCTTGGCAACTGCCCAGTACTTC. Its protein is CASSLATAQYF. V gene TRBV5-6 combines with J gene TRBJ2-5, with D unclear. The CDR3 is made up of 11 amino acids. CDR1 is SGHDT and CDR2 is YYEEEE in the germline V gene. Between the trimmed V and J ends, which lost 0 bases and 9 bases, there was a span of 6 bases. Full variable domain (missing parts from reference TRBV5-6 and TRBJ2-5): DAGVTQSPTHLIKTRGQQVTLRCSPKSGHDTVSWYQQALGQGPQFIFQYYEEEERQRGNFPDRFSGHQFPNYSSELNVNALLLGDSALYLCASSLATAQYFGPGTRLLVL.

V is TRBV3-1 (or the pseudogene TRBV3-2) and J is TRBJ1-4; D gene ambiguous. Germline assignment: CDR1 LGHDT and CDR2 YNNKEL (reference sequence). Trimming took off 0 bases at V and 8 bases at J, with 13 bases between the two ends. The CDR3 is 15 residues long. CDR3 coding DNA: TGTGCCAGCAGCCAAGAAACGGCAGTCGGGGAAAAACTGTTTTTT. The encoded protein is CASSQETAVGEKLFF.

V and J are TRBV25-1 and TRBJ2-7, with 7 bases lining up with TRBD1. CDR1 is MGHDK, CDR2 SYGVNS, per germline. The CDR3 contains 15 residues. V gave up 6 bases and J gave up 10 bases; unmatched junction bases: 18. The CDR3 DNA follows: TGTGCCAGCAGCCCCGCCACAGGGGCTAGCACCGTTCAGTACTTC. Translating gives CASSPATGASTVQYF.

This sequence joins TRBV11-2 and TRBJ2-7; 9 nucleotides match TRBD1. Trimming cost V 3 bases and J 2 bases; bases outside gene matches: 2. CDR3 size: 14 residues. From germline, CDR1 is SGHAT and CDR2 FQNNGV. As DNA, the CDR3 is TGTGCCAGCAGCTTTGGGACAGGGACCTACGAGCAGTACTTC. Amino acids: CASSFGTGTYEQYF.